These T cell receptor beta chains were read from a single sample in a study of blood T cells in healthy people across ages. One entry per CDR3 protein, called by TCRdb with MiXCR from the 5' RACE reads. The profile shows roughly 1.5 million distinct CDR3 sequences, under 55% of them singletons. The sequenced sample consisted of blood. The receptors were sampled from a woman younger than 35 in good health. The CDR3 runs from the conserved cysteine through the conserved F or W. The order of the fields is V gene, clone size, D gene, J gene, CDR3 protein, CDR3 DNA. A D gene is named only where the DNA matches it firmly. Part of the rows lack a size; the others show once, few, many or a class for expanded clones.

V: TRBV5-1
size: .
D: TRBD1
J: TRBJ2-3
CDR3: CASSYGQGITDTQYF
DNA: TGCGCCAGCAGCTACGGACAGGGGATCACAGATACGCAGTATTTT

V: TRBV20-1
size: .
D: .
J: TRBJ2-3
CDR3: CSARSGANKDTQYF
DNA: TGCAGTGCTAGGTCGGGAGCGAACAAGGATACGCAGTATTTT

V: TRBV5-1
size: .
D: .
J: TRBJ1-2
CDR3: CASSPDTFSNYGYTF
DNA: TGCGCCAGCAGCCCGGACACATTCTCAAACTATGGCTACACCTTC

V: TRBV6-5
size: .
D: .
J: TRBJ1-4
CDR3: CASSYSMFQGGATNEKLFF
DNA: TGTGCCAGCAGTTACTCGATGTTTCAGGGCGGAGCAACTAATGAAAAACTGTTTTTT

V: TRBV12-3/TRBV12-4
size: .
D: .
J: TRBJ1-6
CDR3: CASSQWGNSPLHF
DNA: TGTGCCAGCAGTCAGTGGGGGAATTCACCCCTCCACTTT

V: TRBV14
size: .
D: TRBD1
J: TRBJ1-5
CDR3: CASSQVTGGVINQPQHF
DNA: TGTGCCAGTAGCCAAGTTACAGGGGGCGTAATCAATCAGCCCCAGCATTTT

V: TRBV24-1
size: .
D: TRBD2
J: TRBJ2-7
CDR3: CATSSGSRPYEQYF
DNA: TGTGCCACCAGTAGCGGGAGCCGTCCCTACGAGCAGTACTTC

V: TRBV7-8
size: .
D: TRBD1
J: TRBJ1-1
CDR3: CASSLRDRGNTEAFF
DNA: TGTGCCAGCAGCCTACGTGACAGGGGGAACACTGAAGCTTTCTTT

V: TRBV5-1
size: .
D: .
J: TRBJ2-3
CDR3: CASSLESGQGSTDTQYF
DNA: TGCGCCAGCAGCTTGGAATCGGGGCAGGGAAGCACAGATACGCAGTATTTT

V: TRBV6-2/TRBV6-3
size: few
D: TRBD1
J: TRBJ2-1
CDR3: CASRDRVGNEQFF
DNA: TGTGCCAGCAGGGACAGGGTAGGGAATGAGCAGTTCTTC

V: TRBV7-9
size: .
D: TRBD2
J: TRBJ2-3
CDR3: CASSEGLAGDTQYF
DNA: TGTGCCAGCAGCGAGGGACTAGCAGGAGATACGCAGTATTTT

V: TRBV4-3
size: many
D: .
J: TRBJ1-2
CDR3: CASSQDRRGYTF
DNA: TGCGCCAGCAGCCAAGATAGGAGAGGCTACACCTTC

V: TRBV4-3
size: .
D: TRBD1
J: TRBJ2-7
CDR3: CASSQSDRDFIEQYF
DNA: TGCGCCAGCAGCCAGTCGGACAGGGATTTTATCGAGCAGTACTTC

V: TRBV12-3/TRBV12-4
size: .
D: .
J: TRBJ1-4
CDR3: CASSFRVGEKLFF
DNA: TGTGCCAGCAGTTTTAGGGTTGGTGAAAAACTGTTTTTT

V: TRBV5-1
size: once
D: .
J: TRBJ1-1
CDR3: CASSFSGADTEAFF
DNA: TGCGCCAGCAGCTTTAGCGGGGCGGACACTGAAGCTTTCTTT

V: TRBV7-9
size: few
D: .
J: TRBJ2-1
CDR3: CASSFDSGHYNEQFF
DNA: TGTGCCAGCAGCTTCGACAGTGGGCATTACAATGAGCAGTTCTTC

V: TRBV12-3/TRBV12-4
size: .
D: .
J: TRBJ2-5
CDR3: CASSTSGGGLNREQYF
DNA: TGTGCCAGCAGTACCTCCGGCGGCGGCCTCAATCGGGAGCAGTACTTC

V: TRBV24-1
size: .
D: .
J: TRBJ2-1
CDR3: CATGRFGEQFF
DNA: TGTGCCACCGGACGGTTTGGTGAGCAGTTCTTC

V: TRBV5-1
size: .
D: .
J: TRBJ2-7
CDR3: CASSPDSLTYNEQYF
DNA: TGCGCCAGCAGTCCCGACAGCTTGACCTACAATGAGCAGTACTTC

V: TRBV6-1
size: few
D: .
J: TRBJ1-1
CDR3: CASIGVVRAFF
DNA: TGTGCCAGCATAGGCGTGGTTAGAGCTTTCTTT

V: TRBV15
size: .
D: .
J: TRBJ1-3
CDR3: CATSRVNGNTIYF
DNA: TGTGCCACCAGCAGAGTAAATGGAAACACCATATATTTT

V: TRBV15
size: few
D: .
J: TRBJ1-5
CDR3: CATSLGGRSNQPQHF
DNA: TGTGCCACCAGCCTCGGGGGACGGAGCAATCAGCCCCAGCATTTT

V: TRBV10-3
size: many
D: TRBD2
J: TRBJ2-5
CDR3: CANSGEGHEQYF
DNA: TGTGCCAACTCGGGGGAGGGGCATGAGCAGTACTTC

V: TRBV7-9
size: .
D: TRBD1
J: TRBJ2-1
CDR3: CASSRTGYRYNEQFF
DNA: TGTGCCAGCAGCCGGACAGGGTATAGGTACAATGAGCAGTTCTTC

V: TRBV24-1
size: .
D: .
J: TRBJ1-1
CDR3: CATSDELATEAFF
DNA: TGTGCCACCAGTGATGAGCTCGCCACGGAAGCTTTCTTT

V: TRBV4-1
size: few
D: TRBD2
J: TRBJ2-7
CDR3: CASSQDLGLATEQYF
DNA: TGCGCCAGCAGCCAAGATCTGGGACTAGCGACCGAGCAGTACTTC

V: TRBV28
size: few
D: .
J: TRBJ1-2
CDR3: CASLGRAADNYGRGYTF
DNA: TGTGCCAGTCTCGGTAGGGCGGCAGACAATTACGGACGCGGCTACACCTTC

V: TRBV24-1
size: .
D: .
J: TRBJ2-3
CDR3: CATSDTPRDTRADTQYF
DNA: TGTGCCACCAGTGATACCCCCCGGGACACCCGAGCAGATACGCAGTATTTT

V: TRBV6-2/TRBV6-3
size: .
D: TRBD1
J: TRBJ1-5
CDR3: CAAALRDSPGRGAQHF
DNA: TGTGCCGCCGCCCTAAGGGACAGTCCGGGCAGGGGGGCCCAGCATTTT

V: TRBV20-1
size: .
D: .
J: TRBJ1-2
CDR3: CSARGPGVSNYGYAF
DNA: TGCAGTGCTAGAGGTCCGGGGGTTTCTAACTATGGCTACGCCTTC

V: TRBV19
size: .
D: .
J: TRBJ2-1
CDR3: CASSPRFREQFF
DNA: TGTGCCAGTAGCCCTAGATTCCGTGAGCAGTTCTTC

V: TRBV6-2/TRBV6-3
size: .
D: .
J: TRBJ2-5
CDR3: CASSYWAQQETQYF
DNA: TGTGCCAGCAGTTACTGGGCACAACAAGAGACCCAGTACTTC

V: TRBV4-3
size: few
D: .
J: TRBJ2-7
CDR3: CASSPKPSNEQYF
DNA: TGCGCCAGCAGCCCCAAACCGAGCAACGAGCAGTACTTC

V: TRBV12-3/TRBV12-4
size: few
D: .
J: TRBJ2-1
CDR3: CASSFWTPSPYNEQFF
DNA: TGTGCCAGCAGCTTCTGGACCCCTTCTCCCTACAATGAGCAGTTCTTC

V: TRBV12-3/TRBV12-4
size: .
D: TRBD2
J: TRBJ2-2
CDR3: CASSLVLAGARTGELFF
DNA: TGTGCCAGCAGTTTAGTTCTAGCGGGAGCGAGGACCGGGGAGCTGTTTTTT

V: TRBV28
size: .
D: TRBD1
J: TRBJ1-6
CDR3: CASSRDRAIGSSPLHF
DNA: TGTGCCAGCAGTCGGGACAGGGCTATAGGTAGCTCACCCCTCCACTTT

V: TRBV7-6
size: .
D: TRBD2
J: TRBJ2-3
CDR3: CASSSSPRTSGSSTDTQYF
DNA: TGTGCCAGCAGCTCTAGCCCCCGGACTAGCGGGTCTAGCACAGATACGCAGTATTTT

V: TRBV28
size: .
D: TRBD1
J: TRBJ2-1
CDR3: CASRDRATIGQFF
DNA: TGTGCCAGCCGGGACAGAGCGACTATTGGGCAGTTCTTC

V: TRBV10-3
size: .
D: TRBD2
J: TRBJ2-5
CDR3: CAISSLAGVETQYF
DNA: TGTGCCATCAGTAGTCTAGCGGGAGTAGAGACCCAGTACTTC

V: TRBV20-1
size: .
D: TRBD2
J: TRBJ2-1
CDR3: CSARRPGTSGRGEQFF
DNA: TGCAGTGCTAGACGTCCCGGGACTAGCGGGAGAGGGGAGCAGTTCTTC

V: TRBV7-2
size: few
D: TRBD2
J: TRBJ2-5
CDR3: CASSSSGNGGNEQYF
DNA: TGTGCCAGCAGCTCTAGCGGGAATGGAGGGAATGAGCAGTACTTC

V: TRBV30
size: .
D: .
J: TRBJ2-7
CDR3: CAWRSQGGRNEQYF
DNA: TGTGCCTGGAGATCACAGGGAGGACGGAATGAGCAGTACTTC

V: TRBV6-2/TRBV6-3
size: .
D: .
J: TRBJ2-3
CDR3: CASRSRVTDTQYF
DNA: TGTGCCAGCCGTTCTCGGGTCACAGATACGCAGTATTTT

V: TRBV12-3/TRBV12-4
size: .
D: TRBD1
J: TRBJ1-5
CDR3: CASSDLDRGNQPQHF
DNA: TGTGCCAGCAGCGACTTGGACAGGGGCAATCAGCCCCAGCATTTT

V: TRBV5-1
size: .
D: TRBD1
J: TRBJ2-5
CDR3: CASSNSPGQQETQYF
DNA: TGCGCCAGCAGCAATAGCCCGGGACAGCAAGAGACCCAGTACTTC

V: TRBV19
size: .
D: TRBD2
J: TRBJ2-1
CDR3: CATGRMGTEEQFF
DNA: TGTGCCACCGGGAGGATGGGCACAGAGGAGCAGTTCTTC

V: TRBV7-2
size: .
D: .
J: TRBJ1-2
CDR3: CASSLVYDYGYTF
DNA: TGTGCCAGCAGCTTAGTATATGACTATGGCTACACCTTC

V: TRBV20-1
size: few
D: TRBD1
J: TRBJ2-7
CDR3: CSARDLDRDMYEQYF
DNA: TGCAGTGCTAGAGATCTGGACAGGGACATGTACGAGCAGTACTTC

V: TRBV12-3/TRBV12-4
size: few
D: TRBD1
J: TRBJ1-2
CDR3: CASSFNGQEVHHGYTF
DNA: TGTGCCAGCAGTTTTAACGGACAGGAGGTCCACCATGGCTACACCTTC

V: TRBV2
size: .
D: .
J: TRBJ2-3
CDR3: CASNGFTTDTQYF
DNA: TGTGCCAGCAACGGCTTTACCACAGATACGCAGTATTTT